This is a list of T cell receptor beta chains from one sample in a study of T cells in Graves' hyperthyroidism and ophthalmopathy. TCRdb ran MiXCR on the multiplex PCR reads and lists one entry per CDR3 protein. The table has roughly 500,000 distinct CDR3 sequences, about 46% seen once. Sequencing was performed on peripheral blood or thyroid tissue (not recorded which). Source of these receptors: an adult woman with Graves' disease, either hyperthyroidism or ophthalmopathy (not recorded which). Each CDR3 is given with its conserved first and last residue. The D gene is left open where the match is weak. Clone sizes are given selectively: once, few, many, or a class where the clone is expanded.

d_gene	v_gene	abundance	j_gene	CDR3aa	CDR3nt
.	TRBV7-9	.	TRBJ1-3	CASSLGPDTIYF	TGTGCCAGCAGCTTAGGCCCGGACACCATATATTTT
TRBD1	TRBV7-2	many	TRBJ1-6	CASSSLAGTEAERDNSPLHF	TGTGCCAGCAGCTCGTTAGCCGGGACAGAAGCGGAAAGGGATAATTCACCCCTCCACTTT
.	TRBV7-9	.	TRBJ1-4	CASSLAQGRDEKLFF	TGTGCCAGCAGCTTAGCCCAGGGGAGAGATGAAAAACTGTTTTTT
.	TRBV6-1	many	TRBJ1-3	CASRFSRLNTIYF	TGTGCCAGCAGATTTTCCAGGCTTAACACCATATATTTT
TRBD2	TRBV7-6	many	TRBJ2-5	CASSPRTSGRAGTQYF	TGTGCCAGCAGCCCACGGACTAGCGGGAGGGCCGGGACCCAGTACTTC
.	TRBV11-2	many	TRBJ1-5	CASSLKSWGRNQPQHF	TGTGCCAGCAGCTTAAAGAGTTGGGGCAGGAATCAGCCCCAGCATTTT
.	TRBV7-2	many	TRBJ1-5	CASTTYGTGNQPQHF	TGTGCCAGCACCACGTACGGGACGGGCAATCAGCCCCAGCATTTT
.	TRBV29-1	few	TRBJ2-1	CSVVGGVGKGEQFF	TGCAGCGTTGTGGGTGGGGTCGGGAAGGGAGAGCAGTTCTTC
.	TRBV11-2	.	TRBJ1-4	CASSYGGGGYEKLFF	TGTGCCAGCAGTTACGGAGGGGGAGGGTATGAAAAACTGTTTTTT
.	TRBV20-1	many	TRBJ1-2	CSADDAGGNYGYTF	TGCAGTGCTGACGACGCTGGTGGAAACTATGGCTACACCTTC
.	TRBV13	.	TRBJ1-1	CASSLRTVPTGQSF	TGTGCCAGCAGCTTAAGGACCGTTCCGACCGGACAGTCATTT
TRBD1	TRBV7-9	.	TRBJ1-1	CASRVGTGDSGTEAFF	TGTGCCAGCAGAGTGGGGACAGGGGATAGTGGAACTGAAGCTTTCTTT
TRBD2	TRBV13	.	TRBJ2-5	CASTPVGRAETQYF	TGTGCCAGCACCCCAGTGGGGAGGGCGGAGACCCAGTACTTC
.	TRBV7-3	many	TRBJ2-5	CASSPQPQETQYF	TGTGCCAGCAGCCCTCAACCCCAAGAGACCCAGTACTTC
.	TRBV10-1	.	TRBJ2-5	CASSDLDSAGQETQYF	TGCGCCAGCAGCGACTTGGATAGTGCGGGACAAGAGACCCAGTACTTC
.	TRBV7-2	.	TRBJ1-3	CASSFKGDSGNTIYF	TGTGCCAGCAGCTTCAAGGGGGACTCTGGAAACACCATATATTTT
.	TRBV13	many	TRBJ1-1	CASSFRTLAMNTEAFF	TGTGCCAGCAGCTTCAGGACGTTGGCCATGAACACTGAAGCTTTCTTT
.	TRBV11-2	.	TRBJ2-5	CASESLETQYF	TGTGCCAGCGAGAGTTTGGAGACCCAGTACTTC
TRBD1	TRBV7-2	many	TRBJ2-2	CASNQFRDRNTGELFF	TGTGCCAGCAACCAATTCCGGGACAGAAACACCGGGGAGCTGTTTTTT
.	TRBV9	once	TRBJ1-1	CASSPHVRTVNTEAFF	TGTGCCAGCAGCCCCCATGTTAGGACGGTGAACACTGAAGCTTTCTTT
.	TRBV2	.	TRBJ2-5	CASCPGGTETQYF	TGTGCCAGCTGCCCCGGCGGGACAGAGACCCAGTACTTC
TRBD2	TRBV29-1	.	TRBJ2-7	CSVWGLAALYEQYF	TGCAGCGTTTGGGGACTAGCGGCCCTCTACGAGCAGTACTTC
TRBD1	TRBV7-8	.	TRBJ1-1	CASSLDRTSGNTEAFF	TGTGCCAGCAGCTTGGACAGGACTTCTGGAAACACTGAAGCTTTCTTT
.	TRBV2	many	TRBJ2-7	CASSDQGVGYEQYF	TGTGCCAGCAGTGACCAGGGAGTCGGCTACGAGCAGTACTTC
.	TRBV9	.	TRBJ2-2	CASSVGSGELFF	TGTGCCAGTAGTGTCGGTAGCGGGGAGCTGTTTTTT
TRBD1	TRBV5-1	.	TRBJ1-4	CASSLAGTDATNEKLFF	TGCGCCAGCAGCTTGGCGGGGACAGATGCAACTAATGAAAAACTGTTTTTT
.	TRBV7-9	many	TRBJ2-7	CASSLTSDEQYF	TGTGCCAGCAGCCTAACGTCCGACGAGCAGTACTTC
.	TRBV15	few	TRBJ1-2	CATSPNRAWDYGYTF	TGTGCCACCAGCCCGAACAGGGCTTGGGACTATGGCTACACCTTC
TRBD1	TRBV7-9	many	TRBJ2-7	CASSPRTGTDYEQYF	TGTGCCAGCAGCCCGAGGACAGGGACGGACTACGAGCAGTACTTC
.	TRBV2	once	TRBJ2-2	CASSRGETGELFF	TGTGCCAGCTCAAGGGGGGAGACCGGGGAGCTGTTTTTT
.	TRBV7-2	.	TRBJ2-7	CASSLGRYQAYEQYF	TGTGCCAGCAGCTTAGGAAGATACCAGGCGTACGAGCAGTACTTC